This is a list of T cell receptor beta chains from one sample in a study of blood T cell repertoires in COVID-19. Here immunoSEQ multiplex PCR was the method, and the copy in TCRdb shows in-frame clones only, minus some. Of fewer than 150,000 clones listed, 70% to 90% are singletons. Material: peripheral blood. The receptors derive from a man in his forties with acute or convalescent COVID-19. Each CDR3 is given without its conserved first and last residue.

V	J	CDR3
TRBV19	TRBJ1-1	ASSISKRADAF
TRBV27	TRBJ1-6	ASRPPPGAAGGYNSPLH
TRBV7-2	TRBJ2-7	ASSFFQGQDEQY
TRBV5-1	TRBJ1-2	ASRLVAGKYGYT
TRBV5-1	TRBJ2-3	ASSLERSTDTQY
TRBV29-1	TRBJ1-1	SVGTDPLNTEAF
TRBV9	TRBJ1-2	ASSATPGGNYGYT
TRBV7-9	TRBJ1-4	ASSPGQGYEKLF
TRBV7-6	TRBJ2-1	ASSLAAPLAGAYNEQF
TRBV7-9	TRBJ1-2	ASSPSATGANYGYT
TRBV7-3	TRBJ2-7	ASSSGPKNLHEQY
TRBV14	TRBJ2-1	ASSRLQGGEQF
TRBV4-3	TRBJ2-3	ASSQGPSGGADTQY